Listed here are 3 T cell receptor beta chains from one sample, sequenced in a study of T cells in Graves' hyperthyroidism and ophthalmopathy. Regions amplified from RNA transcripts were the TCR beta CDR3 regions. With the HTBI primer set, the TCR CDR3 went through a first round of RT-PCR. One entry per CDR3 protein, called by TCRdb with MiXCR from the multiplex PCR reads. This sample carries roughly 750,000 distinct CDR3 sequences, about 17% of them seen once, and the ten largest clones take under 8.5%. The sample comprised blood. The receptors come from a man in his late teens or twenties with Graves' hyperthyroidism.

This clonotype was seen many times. The CDR3 nucleotides are TGTGCCAGCAGCGCCCGCTCACAGGGGGAGGGCTACAATGAGCAGTTCTTC. This encodes CASSARSQGEGYNEQFF. This chain joins TRBV7-3 and TRBJ2-1; D perhaps matches TRBD1 (8 bases). The germline V gene encodes CDR1 SGHTA and CDR2 FQGTGA. Trimming took off 5 bases at V and 3 bases at J, with 20 bases between the two ends. The CDR3 spans 17 residues.

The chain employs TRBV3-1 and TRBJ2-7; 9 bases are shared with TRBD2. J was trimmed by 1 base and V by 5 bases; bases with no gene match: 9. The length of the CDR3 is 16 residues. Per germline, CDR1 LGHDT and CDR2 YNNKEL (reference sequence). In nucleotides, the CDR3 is TGTGCCAGCAGCACCCTACGCGGGAGGGATTCCTACGAGCAGTACTTC. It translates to CASSTLRGRDSYEQYF.

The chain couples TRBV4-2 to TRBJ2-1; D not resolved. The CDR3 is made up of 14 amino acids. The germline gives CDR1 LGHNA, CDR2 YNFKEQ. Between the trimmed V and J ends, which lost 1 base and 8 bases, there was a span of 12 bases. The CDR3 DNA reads TGTGCCAGCAGCCAAGGTGCACCCTGGGATGAGCAGTTCTTC. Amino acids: CASSQGAPWDEQFF.